The T cell receptor (beta chain) under discussion was sequenced for a study of blood T cell repertoires in COVID-19. Per the original data handling: By means of reference gene primer amplification, nucleated cell counts were estimated. Method: immunoSEQ multiplex PCR; TCRdb's copy keeps in-frame clones and lacks some. D and trimming come from the DNA, and the V and J calls and clone size come from that table. The data contain under 300,000 clones, approximately 83% of them singletons. CDR3 length equals 11 residues. The germline CDR1 and CDR2 sequences are LNHDA and SQIVND (reference sequence). V was pared by 5 bases and J by 5 bases, with 6 bases between.

The sample was peripheral blood. The rearrangement links TRBV19 to TRBJ2-5; D might be TRBD2 (5 bases). This clonotype was sampled from a woman in her 70s with acute or convalescent COVID-19. This CDR3 is CASSSGETQYF. CDR3 DNA sequence: TGTGCCAGTAGTTCGGGGGAGACCCAGTACTTC.